Shown below are 10 T cell receptor beta chains from a single sample sequenced in a study of regulatory T cells in long-lasting Graves disease. The time point was: newly diagnosed GD, antithyroid drugs for less than 3 months. RNA extracted from PBMCs served as the sequencing template. For TCR beta, libraries came from iRepertoire HTBI primers and Arm-PCR of CDR3 regions. TCRdb redid the calling of the multiplex PCR reads with MiXCR, one entry per CDR3 protein. This repertoire shows some 460,000 distinct CDR3 sequences, 16% found once; its top ten account for 9% to 15%. The same data also contributed to another study, on T cells in Graves' hyperthyroidism and ophthalmopathy.

The input for sequencing was peripheral blood mononuclear cells (PBMCs), taken at new diagnosis, from a patient treated with antithyroid drugs. The receptor source for this set is a man aged 40-49 years with Graves disease.

This clonotype appeared a few times. The chain is built from TRBV20-1 and TRBJ2-3; unclear D gene. Trimming removed 5 bases from V and 1 base from J, with 16 bases in between. Germline-derived CDR1 and CDR2 are DFQATT and SNEGSKA (reference sequence). This CDR3 has 15 residues. CDR3 DNA sequence: TGCAGTGCTGATCCTCTTGCGGTACGCACAGATACGCAGTATTTT. Its translation: CSADPLAVRTDTQYF.

This clonotype was recorded at least ten times. This sequence joins TRBV7-8 and TRBJ2-7, with D maybe TRBD1 (5 bases). V dropped 2 bases and J dropped 0 bases, with 14 bases sitting between them. The CDR3 consists of 16 residues. CDR1 and CDR2 (germline): SGHVS, FQNEAQ. In DNA, the CDR3 is TGTGCCAGCAGCTTAATTCCCAGGGCCAGCTCCTACGAGCAGTACTTC. It translates to CASSLIPRASSYEQYF.

The chain joins TRBV7-2 to TRBJ1-1; D gene unclear. V was trimmed by 1 base and J by 2 bases, leaving 11 bases between them. Germline V gives CDR1 SGHTA, CDR2 FQGNSA. The CDR3 consists of 15 residues. The CDR3 loop reads CASSLERVGNTEAFF. CDR3 nucleotide sequence: TGTGCCAGCAGCTTAGAACGGGTAGGAAACACTGAAGCTTTCTTT.

In DNA, the CDR3 is TGTGCCAGCGTATTCGGGGCGGGAGCCCTCACCGGGGAGCTGTTTTTT. Translated, it gives CASVFGAGALTGELFF. The chain joins TRBV6-2 or TRBV6-3 to TRBJ2-2; 7 nucleotides line up with TRBD2. CDR1 is MNHEY and CDR2 is SVGEGT in the germline V gene. Trimming removed 8 bases from V and 4 bases from J; junction bases left unmatched: 13. The CDR3 covers 16 residues.

Only a few counts were recorded for this clonotype. The V and J genes are TRBV5-1 and TRBJ2-1, with D tentatively TRBD1 (6 bases). CDR1 and CDR2 (germline): SGHRS, YFSETQ. The CDR3 sequence is 16 residues long. V lost 2 bases and J 0 bases, leaving 12 bases between the germline ends. CDR3 bases: TGCGCCAGCAGCTTTAACCCAGGGGTCTCCTACAATGAGCAGTTCTTC. It codes for CASSFNPGVSYNEQFF. Drawing the rest from reference TRBV5-1 and TRBJ2-1, the complete variable domain is KAGVTQTPRYLIKTRGQQVTLSCSPISGHRSVSWYQQTPGQGLQFLFEYFSETQRNKGNFPGRFSGRQFSNSRSEMNVSTLELGDSALYLCASSFNPGVSYNEQFFGPGTRLTVL.

There are a few counts of this clonotype. The chain uses TRBV27 and TRBJ1-3; D is unclear. V gave up 5 bases and J gave up 2 bases, with 10 bases separating them. The CDR3 runs to 14 residues. CDR1 is MNHEY and CDR2 is SMNVEV in the germline V gene (reference sequence). Written as DNA, the CDR3 is TGTGCCAGCAGTCCTCAACGCCCTGGAAACACCATATATTTT. Amino acid sequence: CASSPQRPGNTIYF.

This clonotype was detected many times. The chain has TRBV20-1 and TRBJ2-7; D not certain. The CDR3 sequence is 13 residues long. CDR1 and CDR2 from the germline V gene are DFQATT and SNEGSKA (reference sequence). The V gene lost 3 bases and the J gene lost 2 bases, with 11 bases spanning the gap. Here the CDR3 reads CSASAEPPYEQYF. CDR3 bases: TGCAGTGCTAGCGCCGAACCCCCCTACGAGCAGTACTTC.

This clonotype was counted at least ten times. The chain recombines TRBV13 with TRBJ2-1; 10 bases match TRBD2. Per germline, CDR1 PRHDT and CDR2 FYEKMQ (reference sequence). V shed 3 bases and J 9 bases; nucleotides not matched to a gene: 11. CDR3 size: 16 residues. The chain's CDR3 is CASSLTGTSVSSEQFF. The CDR3 region has the DNA TGTGCCAGCAGCTTGACCGGGACTAGCGTGAGTAGTGAGCAGTTCTTC.

The chain employs TRBV6-1 and TRBJ2-7; no clear D. The germline V gene has CDR1 MNHNS and CDR2 SASEGT. The V gene lost 10 bases and the J gene lost 2 bases, with 18 bases spanning the gap. The CDR3 covers 14 residues. In DNA, the CDR3 is TGTGCCACCCATAGCCGGCATCCCACCTACGAGCAGTACTTC. It yields the protein CATHSRHPTYEQYF.

This clonotype was found a few times. The chain links TRBV5-5 to TRBJ2-5; 10 bases map to TRBD2. Germline CDR1 and CDR2: SGHKS and YYEKEE (reference sequence). Trimming removed 6 bases from V and 5 bases from J; junction bases left unmatched: 13. This CDR3 region has 16 residues. CDR3 in DNA: TGTGCCAGCACCCGGACTAGCGGAAGTCTCAGGGAGACCCAGTACTTC. Translated, it gives CASTRTSGSLRETQYF.